This entry lists 28 T cell receptor beta chains sequenced from one sample in a study of blood T cells in healthy people across ages. Sample-barcoded 5' priming and a J-beta primer mix drove a second PCR of about 7 to 11 cycles. TCRdb used MiXCR to reprocess the 5' RACE reads, holding one entry per CDR3 protein. The table records about 1.7 million distinct CDR3 sequences, 28% of them present only once. Sequencing input: blood. These receptors all come from a woman in her 30s in good health.

A few counts support this clonotype. The genes are TRBV7-2 and TRBJ1-1, with TRBD1 matching 11 bases. V lost 5 bases and J lost 4; bases outside the gene matches: 9. Looked up from germline, CDR1 is SGHTA and CDR2 is FQGNSA. This CDR3 region has 16 residues. DNA for the CDR3: TGTGCCAGCAGCCCAGACCGGGACAGGGGGGGCACTGAAGCTTTCTTT. Its protein product is CASSPDRDRGGTEAFF.

V gene TRBV7-2 combines with J gene TRBJ1-1, with unresolved D. Germline CDR1 is SGHTA and CDR2 is FQGNSA. The CDR3 is 13 amino acids. V lost 3 bases and J lost 11, with 16 bases in between. The DNA of the CDR3 is TGTGCCAGCAGCTTCGGCGGGCCCGAAGGGGCTTTCTTT. It translates to CASSFGGPEGAFF.

The V gene is TRBV4-1, the J gene TRBJ2-7; D gene unclear. Germline lookup yields CDR1 MGHRA and CDR2 YSYEKL. The V gene lost 0 bases and the J gene lost 11 bases, with 14 bases spanning the gap. This CDR3 comprises 13 residues. CDR3 DNA sequence: TGCGCCAGCAGCCAAGACCCTCCAGGAGAGAAGTACTTC. This translates into CASSQDPPGEKYF.

In this sample, this clonotype turned up a few times. The chain couples TRBV9 to TRBJ2-1; D ambiguous. Trimming stripped 7 bases from V and 0 bases from J, with 11 bases between. Germline CDR1 and CDR2: SGDLS and YYNGEE. The CDR3 sequence is 14 residues long. The CDR3 region has the DNA TGTGCCAGCGGTGGGCCGAACTCCTACAATGAGCAGTTCTTC. It encodes CASGGPNSYNEQFF.

The genes are TRBV20-1 and TRBJ2-1, with TRBD2 identical over 9 bases. The ends lost 7 bases at V and 3 bases at J; junction bases unmatched: 4. The CDR3 extends over 13 amino acids. Germline V CDR1 and CDR2: DFQATT, SNEGSKA (reference sequence). The CDR3, as DNA: TGCAGTGTCTGGCGGGAGGGCTACAATGAGCAGTTCTTC. It specifies CSVWREGYNEQFF.

This chain uses TRBV19 with TRBJ1-2; D unclear. V shed 7 bases and J shed 5 bases, with 17 bases lying between them. CDR3 size: 14 residues. The germline gives CDR1 LNHDA, CDR2 SQIVND (reference sequence). DNA for the CDR3: TGTGCCAGTACCATCCGAGCAGTTCCTTATGGCTACACCTTC. This sequence encodes CASTIRAVPYGYTF.

This clonotype was detected a few times. This chain uses TRBV29-1 with TRBJ2-3; D is unclear. The CDR3 covers 11 residues. The germline CDR1 and CDR2 sequences are SQVTM and ANQGSEA. The CDR3: CSVADPDTQYF. The CDR3 DNA reads as TGCAGTGTGGCCGACCCAGATACGCAGTATTTT.

The chain combines TRBV12-3 or TRBV12-4 with TRBJ2-7; D might be TRBD1 (5 bases). Trimming left V 7 bases short and J 1 base short, with 14 bases between. The CDR3 is 14 amino acids. In DNA, the CDR3 is TGTGCCAGCATAGACACAGGCAGGTCCTACGAGCAGTACTTC. Encoded protein: CASIDTGRSYEQYF.

This clonotype occurred a few times. This chain uses TRBV12-5 with TRBJ1-1; 8 nucleotides align to TRBD1. This CDR3 has 16 amino acids. The germline V gene has CDR1 LGHNT and CDR2 FRNRAP. V trimming: 5 bases; J trimming: 0 bases; junction bases outside the gene matches: 8. CDR3 coding DNA: TGTGCTAGTGGTCAGGGGACAGGAGATTTGAACACTGAAGCTTTCTTT. It specifies CASGQGTGDLNTEAFF.

This chain joins TRBV5-5 and TRBJ2-4, with D possibly being TRBD1 (6 bases). The DNA end is a closer match to TRBJ2-7, so the J assignment may be wrong. CDR3 length: 16 amino acids. Germline-derived CDR1 and CDR2 are SGHKS and YYEKEE (reference sequence). The CDR3 DNA reads TGTGCCAGCAGCGATCAGGGGCTCGGGTTCTCCTACGAGCAGTACTTC. This translates into CASSDQGLGFSYEQYF.

In its sample, this clonotype was seen a few times. The chain joins TRBV4-2 to TRBJ2-3; 10 bases fit TRBD2. Trimming at V came to 4 bases and at J to 3 bases, leaving 7 bases not matched to a gene. The CDR3 totals 16 residues. Germline lookup yields CDR1 LGHNA and CDR2 YNFKEQ. In DNA form, the CDR3 reads TGTGCCAGCAGCCCACCCGGACTAGCGGATACAGATACGCAGTATTTT. Protein: CASSPPGLADTDTQYF.

Only a few counts were recorded for this clonotype. The V gene is TRBV7-9, the J gene TRBJ2-1, with 13 bases aligning to TRBD2. V lost 5 bases and J lost 8; bases outside the gene matches: 9. Germline V gene data show CDR1 as SEHNR and CDR2 as FQNEAQ (reference sequence). This CDR3 region has 16 residues. The chain's CDR3 is CASSPSGLAGADEQFF. For the CDR3, the DNA is TGTGCCAGCAGCCCTTCAGGACTAGCGGGAGCGGATGAGCAGTTCTTC.

The chain links TRBV12-3 or TRBV12-4 to TRBJ1-1; the D gene is possibly TRBD1 (6 bases). The CDR3 is made up of 15 amino acids. Trimming took 0 bases from V and 4 from J, leaving 12 bases between them. CDR3 bases: TGTGCCAGCAGTTTAGCGCGGACAGCTCCCACTGAAGCTTTCTTT. The encoded protein is CASSLARTAPTEAFF.

This clonotype was recorded many times. This rearrangement joins TRBV5-1 to TRBJ2-7; no definite D call. This CDR3 contains 15 residues. CDR1 is SGHRS, CDR2 YFSETQ, per germline. Trimming cost V 0 bases and J 7 bases, with 17 bases left between them. CDR3 amino acids: CASSLVASPPGEQYF. The CDR3 coding sequence is TGCGCCAGCAGCTTGGTGGCCAGTCCTCCGGGTGAGCAGTACTTC.

In regard to this clonotype: A much larger clone differs by one base, so this may be a read error. The rearrangement joins TRBV12-3 or TRBV12-4 to TRBJ2-5, with 7 bases identical to TRBD2. The CDR3 is 15 amino acids. V trimming: 6 bases; J trimming: 4 bases; junction bases outside the gene matches: 11. CDR3 amino acids: CASSRTRGSGETQYF. The CDR3 DNA reads as TGTGCCAGCAGCAGGACTAGAGGGAGCGGAGAGACCCAGTACTTC.

The chain uses TRBV10-3 and TRBJ2-7, with TRBD2 identical over 11 bases. This CDR3 has 13 amino acids. The germline gives CDR1 ENHRY, CDR2 SYGVKD. Losses at the gene ends were 6 bases for V and 3 bases for J; bases not matched to a gene: 1. As DNA, the CDR3 is TGTGCCATCAGGACTAGCGGGGACTACGAGCAGTACTTC. Its translation is CAIRTSGDYEQYF.

This clonotype was seen more than once but under ten times. The CDR3 loop reads CSALQGRETQYF. The CDR3 region has the DNA TGCAGTGCATTACAGGGCCGAGAGACCCAGTACTTC. The chain is built from TRBV20-1 and TRBJ2-5; possibly TRBD1 for D (6 bases). The CDR3 runs 12 residues. CDR1 and CDR2 (germline): DFQATT, SNEGSKA (reference sequence). The V end was cut by 6 bases, the J end by 4 bases, with 12 bases between.

V and J are TRBV4-2 and TRBJ1-2; tentative D call: TRBD1 (5 bases). CDR1 and CDR2 (germline): LGHNA, YNFKEQ. Trimming shortened V by 4 bases and J by 10 bases, and 13 bases separated the two germline ends. The CDR3 consists of 12 residues. The CDR3 nucleotides are TGTGCCAGCAGCCTGAATACGGGGGACTACACCTTC. It yields the protein CASSLNTGDYTF.

Points on this clonotype: This may come from a read error, since a much larger clone is one base off. The V call is TRBV7-2, the J call TRBJ2-1, with D possibly being TRBD1 (5 bases). The CDR3 spans 14 residues. Per germline, CDR1 SGHTA and CDR2 FQGNSA. CDR3 sequence (DNA): TGTGCCAACAGCTTAGCCCGGCAGGGCAATGAGCAGTTCTTC. Its protein product is CANSLARQGNEQFF. The entire variable domain, with the rest obtained from reference TRBV7-2 and TRBJ2-1, is as follows: GAGVSQSPSNKVTEKGKDVELRCDPISGHTALYWYRQSLGQGLEFLIYFQGNSAPDKSGLPSDRFSAERTGGSVSTLTIQRTQQEDSAVYLCANSLARQGNEQFFGPGTRLTVL.

For this clonotype: Germline is not matched at one junction end, which may reflect a read error. The chain uses TRBV28 and TRBJ1-4; possibly TRBD1 for D (6 bases). Germline V gene lookup returns CDR1 MDHEN and CDR2 SYDVKM. The CDR3 totals 15 residues. CDR3: CASSLGGETSEKLFF. CDR3 DNA: TGTGCCAGCAGTTTAGGGGGCGAAACTAGTGAAAAACTGTTTTTT.

This chain connects TRBV12-3 or TRBV12-4 to TRBJ2-7, with TRBD2 identical over 9 bases. Losses at the gene ends were 4 bases for V and 4 bases for J; bases not matched to a gene: 5. The CDR3 spans 14 residues. The CDR3 loop reads CASSSAGGQYEQYF. The CDR3 nucleotides read TGTGCCAGCAGTTCTGCGGGGGGGCAGTACGAGCAGTACTTC.

This clonotype was found a few times. This rearrangement joins TRBV6-5 to TRBJ2-7; D not certain. Germline CDR1 MNHEY, CDR2 SVGAGI. The CDR3 is 15 amino acids. The V gene lost 1 base and the J gene lost 2 bases, with 12 bases spanning the gap. CDR3 amino acids: CASSYYRTATYEQYF. The CDR3 DNA sequence: TGTGCCAGCAGTTACTATCGGACGGCCACCTACGAGCAGTACTTC.

CDR3 protein: CASSFYRSSADTQYF. Here the CDR3 DNA reads TGTGCCAGCAGTTTCTACAGATCTAGCGCAGATACGCAGTATTTT. J is TRBJ2-3 and V is TRBV12-3 or TRBV12-4; a weak D match, TRBD2 (6 bases). The CDR3 extends over 15 amino acids. Trimming stripped 3 bases from V and 4 bases from J, with 14 bases between.

Ten or more counts support this clonotype. The chain has TRBV20-1 and TRBJ1-2; D unresolved. CDR3 length: 13 amino acids. Germline CDR1 is DFQATT and CDR2 is SNEGSKA (reference sequence). V was pared by 3 bases and J by 8 bases, with 16 bases between. The CDR3 DNA reads TGCAGTGCTAGCCTCCGGGATCTCGGAGGCTACACCTTC. Translating it yields CSASLRDLGGYTF.

This clonotype occurred a few times. J is TRBJ2-3 and V is TRBV28; 8 bases fit TRBD2. After removal of 1 base from V and 7 bases from J, the junction contained 7 bases not matched to a gene. The V gene's germline CDR1 is MDHEN and CDR2 SYDVKM. CDR3 length: 15 amino acids. The chain's CDR3 is CASSLLAGGVYTQYF. Here the CDR3 DNA reads TGTGCCAGCAGTTTATTGGCGGGGGGCGTTTATACGCAGTATTTT.

The chain carries TRBV3-1 and TRBJ2-4, with 8 positions matching TRBD2. Germline values: CDR1 LGHDT, CDR2 YNNKEL (reference sequence). This CDR3 has 17 residues. V gave up 4 bases and J gave up 5 bases; unmatched junction bases: 13. The CDR3 region is CASSRKVSGVAENIQYF. The CDR3 DNA is TGTGCCAGCAGCCGAAAGGTTAGCGGGGTGGCCGAAAACATTCAGTACTTC.

This clonotype is a singleton in its sample. V gene TRBV14 combines with J gene TRBJ2-1; D gene ambiguous. CDR3 size: 15 residues. V lost 7 bases and J lost 0, with 13 bases in between. CDR1 is SGHDN and CDR2 is FVKESK in the germline V gene. CDR3 coding DNA: TGTGCCAGCACTAACCTGAAGGGCTCCTACAATGAGCAGTTCTTC. Translated: CASTNLKGSYNEQFF. Full variable domain (remainder filled in from reference TRBV14 and TRBJ2-1): EAGVTQFPSHSVIEKGQTVTLRCDPISGHDNLYWYRRVMGKEIKFLLHFVKESKQDESGMPNNRFLAERTGGTYSTLKVQPAELEDSGVYFCASTNLKGSYNEQFFGPGTRLTVL.

The genes are TRBV5-1 and TRBJ1-2, with unresolved D. Trimming took off 2 bases at V and 5 bases at J, with 7 bases between the two ends. The CDR3 spans 12 residues. Germline V gives CDR1 SGHRS, CDR2 YFSETQ. In DNA, the CDR3 is TGCGCCAGCAGCTTCGACAAGTATGGCTACACCTTC. Translated, it gives CASSFDKYGYTF.